Listed below are T cell receptor beta chains from one sample, sequenced in a study of blood T cell repertoires in COVID-19. Here immunoSEQ multiplex PCR was the method, and the copy in TCRdb shows in-frame clones only, minus some. The sample records hundreds of thousands of clones, around 87% being singletons. Sequencing was carried out using peripheral blood. The receptors stem from a woman in her forties or fifties with COVID-19, enrolled during active disease. The CDR3 runs from the conserved cysteine through the conserved F or W. A D gene is named only where the DNA matches it firmly. A clone size is listed for some rows: how often the clone was seen (once, few, many), or a class if it is expanded.

size: NA
V: TRBV6-6
D: NA
J: TRBJ2-7
DNA: TGTGCCAGCCTGATGGGGGGCTCCTACGAGCAGTACTTC
CDR3: CASLMGGSYEQYF

size: once
V: TRBV29-1
D: NA
J: TRBJ2-5
DNA: TGCAGCGGTGGGGCAGAGACCCAGTACTTC
CDR3: CSGGAETQYF

size: NA
V: TRBV30
D: NA
J: TRBJ1-1
DNA: TGTGCCTGGAGTTTGGATTGGGGAATGGGGCAGAAGAACACTGAAGCTTTCTTT
CDR3: CAWSLDWGMGQKNTEAFF

size: NA
V: TRBV9
D: NA
J: TRBJ1-1
DNA: TGTGCCAGCAGCGGACCAGGGGTTCGGTCTTTCTTT
CDR3: CASSGPGVRSFF

size: NA
V: TRBV7-8
D: NA
J: TRBJ1-5
DNA: TGTGCCAGCAGCCCTCCCGACAGCCCAAATGAGCCCCAGCATTTT
CDR3: CASSPPDSPNEPQHF

size: NA
V: TRBV19
D: NA
J: TRBJ1-5
DNA: TGTGCCAGTAGTAGAACAGGGAGTGAGGGCAATCAGCCCCAGCATTTT
CDR3: CASSRTGSEGNQPQHF

size: NA
V: TRBV6-4
D: NA
J: TRBJ1-6
DNA: TGTGCCAGCAGTGAAACAGGGAATTCACCCCTCCACTTT
CDR3: CASSETGNSPLHF

size: NA
V: TRBV18
D: TRBD1
J: TRBJ1-3
DNA: TGTGCCAGCTCACCCCTGACAGGGAAGGCGGGAAACACCATATATTTT
CDR3: CASSPLTGKAGNTIYF

size: once
V: TRBV30
D: NA
J: TRBJ1-1
DNA: TGTGCCTGGGTTGGGCACTTGAACACTGAAGCTTTCTTT
CDR3: CAWVGHLNTEAFF

size: once
V: TRBV3-1/TRBV3-2
D: TRBD2
J: TRBJ2-7
DNA: TGTGCCAGCAGCGGGGGACTAGCGGGAGTCTCGTACAACGCCTACGAGCAGTACTTC
CDR3: CASSGGLAGVSYNAYEQYF

size: NA
V: TRBV3-1/TRBV3-2
D: TRBD1
J: TRBJ2-6
DNA: TGTGCCAGCAGCCAACACAGGGGGCTGTCGGGAGGGGCCAACGTCCTGACTTTC
CDR3: CASSQHRGLSGGANVLTF

size: NA
V: TRBV6-6
D: NA
J: TRBJ1-1
DNA: TGTGCCAGCACAGTGAACACTGAAGCTTTCTTT
CDR3: CASTVNTEAFF

size: NA
V: TRBV4-2
D: NA
J: TRBJ2-1
DNA: TGTGCCAGCAGCCTCATACCGGGACAACAAGTTTCGACCCAGCAGTTCTTC
CDR3: CASSLIPGQQVSTQQFF

size: NA
V: TRBV12-5
D: NA
J: TRBJ2-2
DNA: TGTGCTAGTGGCCTTCAAGGGGCCGGGGAGCTGTTTTTT
CDR3: CASGLQGAGELFF

size: NA
V: TRBV4-2
D: NA
J: TRBJ1-6
DNA: TGTGCCAGCAGCCAAGATTCCCCAGGAAATTCACCCCTCCACTTT
CDR3: CASSQDSPGNSPLHF

size: NA
V: TRBV2
D: TRBD2
J: TRBJ2-1
DNA: TGTGCCAGCAGGACTAGCGGGCTGAATGAGCAGTTCTTC
CDR3: CASRTSGLNEQFF

size: NA
V: TRBV4-1
D: NA
J: TRBJ1-5
DNA: TGCGCCAGCAGCCAAGATCGACTCTTGGGCAATCAGCCCCAGCATTTT
CDR3: CASSQDRLLGNQPQHF

size: NA
V: TRBV7-6
D: NA
J: TRBJ1-3
DNA: TGTGCCAGCAGCTCAAAACAGGGTCGGACCTCTGGAAACACCATATATTTT
CDR3: CASSSKQGRTSGNTIYF

size: NA
V: TRBV5-6
D: TRBD2
J: TRBJ2-5
DNA: TGTGCCAGCAGCTTTAGGACTAGCGTCTCGGAGACCCAGTACTTC
CDR3: CASSFRTSVSETQYF